This T cell receptor (beta chain) derives from a study of cytomegalovirus exposure and HLA in healthy donors listed by TCRdb under 2017. A note on the overall study: According to an earlier analysis of 550 to 700 of the donors, about 179 million T cells yielded 117 million unique TCR beta sequences and more than 250 Gb of sequence data. About 280 gigabases of sequencing data and around 87 million unique TCR sequences were included in an early release covering several hundred HLA-typed donors. Of the 300 to 450 genotyped donors, approximately 80% were placed in the genetic ancestry cluster associated with self-reported Caucasian donors. The study was designed to test whether signatures of past pathogen exposure could be identified by cataloging public T cell receptors. The T cell repertoires of 666 subjects were profiled by immunosequencing and related to cytomegalovirus serostatus. Along with the roughly 710-subject first cohort, a separate validation cohort of over 90 different subjects was used. To predict cytomegalovirus infection status, the study combined high-throughput TCR immunosequencing, statistical association of individual TCRs with disease status, and machine learning. A later analysis re-analyzed previously published TCR beta repertoires from 500 to 700 donors and added high-resolution HLA genotyping to study TCR occurrence patterns. Rather than drawing on any new phenotypic data, the later analysis identified candidate immune exposures from TCR beta sequences and the way those sequences occurred across donors. To decide whether each TCR beta V gene segment behaved as functional or pseudogenic, an earlier analysis of fewer than 750 of the donors relied on high-throughput TCR beta sequencing. Alongside the repertoire data, information on donor age, sex, ethnicity and CMV serostatus was compiled. A later genetic analysis took genome-wide SNP genotypes for about 60% of the roughly 670 donors and used that subset as a discovery cohort. All discovery cohort repertoires had been generated on a single sequencing platform. Both class I and class II loci were covered by HLA typing, at four-digit resolution. The number of donors typed differed by locus, with roughly 629-640 for A, B, C, DRB1 and DQB1, 522 for DQA1, over 600 for DPA1, and around 430 for DPB1. Five DR-DQ haplotypes were handled as single units for association and clustering, since linkage in the cohort was strong. Across 398 genotyped donors of the cohort, an average of about 240,000 unique TCR beta nucleotide sequences per donor were sequenced, and around 19% of those sequences were non-productive. Points the paper makes about the study in general: A few of the identified cytomegalovirus-associated TCR beta chains were confirmed in vitro to be specific for cytomegalovirus antigens. The cohort was sequenced for TCR beta chains only, and without alpha or paired-chain data the features that could be detected were limited. According to a later analysis, most CMV-associated TCR beta chains appeared to be HLA-restricted, and the HLA associations seemed to be driven largely by CMV exposure. In an earlier analysis of 450 to 750 of the donors, most TCR beta V segments appeared in productive rearrangements about 90% or about 30% of the time, broadly matching IMGT annotations. According to a later analysis, parvovirus B19, influenza, CMV and Epstein-Barr virus appeared linked to several top co-occurrence clusters. In both the original and validation cohorts, the classifier was reported to diagnose cytomegalovirus status with high specificity and sensitivity. Because HLA typing was missing for some donors at each locus, association tests included only the typed subset. In a later analysis, TCR association rates were found to vary across HLA loci, with the most associated TCRs seen for DRB1 alleles and the fewest for HLA-C alleles. According to a later genetic analysis, donors in an Asian-associated ancestry cluster had fewer N-insertions in productive TCRs than the roughly 700-donor mean. Correlated functional status among segregating V segments might be attributable to linkage disequilibrium, but an unknown experimental factor could not be ruled out. In a later analysis, HLA-associated TCR beta chains showed more clonal expansion and lower generation probabilities than non-associated chains that were equally common. A group of highly shared sequence variants was considered likely to be a technical artifact of the sequencing pipeline. A later analysis associated about 17,000 TCR beta sequences with specific HLA alleles at a false discovery rate of 0.05. When HLA alleles, especially DR and DQ, strongly co-occurred, attributing TCR associations to individual alleles was difficult. The earlier analysis of some 560 of the donors excluded 15 to 20 rarely observed V segments, including chromosome 9 orphons, because counts were too low. Some IMGT-functional V segments, including TRBV6-2 and TRBV6-3, could not be distinguished by the 87-base-pair reads and were therefore excluded. The presence/absence analyses assumed that sequencing depth was roughly uniform across donors, and that assumption may not be true. While some public TCRs were present in many individuals, most TCR sequences turned up only very rarely across donors. The only immune exposure information available for the cohort was CMV serostatus. In a later genetic analysis, a missense DCLRE1C variant was associated with V-gene and J-gene trimming of TCR beta chains, and the association was replicated in an independent cohort. The study gave a list of 150 to 200 TCR beta chains associated with cytomegalovirus. It was suggested by the authors that the approach could potentially be generalized to other disease states and immunological phenotypes. A further reported finding was that TCR beta sequences accurately predicted the HLA-A and HLA-B alleles for most subjects in the first cohort.

The library was obtained by the immunoSEQ multiplex PCR assay. For the multiplex PCR, a mixture combining 60 forward primers for TCR Vbeta segments and 13 reverse primers for TCR Jbeta segments was used. The CDR3 region of rearranged TCR beta genes was amplified from genomic DNA by a multiplex PCR assay. The Illumina HiSeq System was used to sequence the amplified TCR beta libraries as 87-base-pair reads. The original pipeline was this. In a later analysis, 70 million to 95 million unique TCR beta chains were counted across the 650 to 700 repertoires, and about 9.9 million of these chains were shared by at least two donors. A nearest-neighbor algorithm error-corrected the raw reads and collapsed the reads into unique sequences, merging closely related sequences to remove PCR and sequencing errors. V, D and J gene segments were assigned by aligning CDR3 sequences to IMGT reference sequences. For a sequence to be retained, a match of at least six nucleotides to both a V gene segment and a J gene segment was required. Rearrangements were called productive when the CDR3 lacked stop codons and stayed in frame with V and J; all others were non-productive. Following IMGT convention, CDR3 was defined as the stretch from the second conserved V-encoded cysteine to the conserved J-encoded phenylalanine. Sequences without an unambiguous match to a single V gene segment were excluded from the earlier analysis of 450 to 750 of the donors. An earlier analysis of some 610 of the donors called V segments functional above 56.7% productive rearrangements and segregating when the between-donor standard deviation exceeded 5%. A statistical classification framework was developed to diagnose cytomegalovirus status using the catalog of TCR beta chain sequences. V and J gene assignment, in a later analysis, came from comparing TCR nucleotide sequences with IMGT/GENE-DB human TR gene sequences. Using the TCRdist pipeline, a later analysis assigned CDR3 sequences along with most-parsimonious VDJ recombination scenarios. In a later analysis, each TCR beta chain was defined by its CDR3 amino acid sequence together with its V-gene family, and reads lacking a unique V-gene family were excluded. As a way to deal with suspected cross-contamination and a sequencing artifact, a later analysis dropped roughly 620 nucleotide sequences that were highly shared and had low generation probability. In a later analysis, a clonal expansion index was calculated for each public chain from normalized within-repertoire ranks of inferred template counts. In a later analysis, generation probabilities were computed with a VDJ recombination model fitted to out-of-frame rearrangements, and the resulting probabilities were checked against IGoR. Hypergeometric tests were used in a later analysis to score TCR-TCR, TCR-HLA and TCR-CMV co-occurrence, with a repertoire-size bias correction applied to the TCR pairs. In a later analysis, false discovery rates were estimated by permuting HLA or CMV assignments 20 times. A later analysis grouped co-occurring TCRs with DBSCAN, adding TCRdist sequence similarity when clustering within HLA-allele-positive subsets. Repertoires with fewer than 30,000 or more than 120,000 public chains, plus five repertoires with anomalous nucleotide sharing, were excluded from co-occurrence clustering. TCRdb stores this immuneACCESS table with in-frame sequences only. Part of the clones is absent; in the studies checked, under half of the shortfall reflects unresolved V genes, and no reason is known for the rest. That table furnishes V, J and clone size, whereas the DNA furnished D and trimming. The sample table lists some 200,000 clones, about four fifths of them with a count of one. Together, the top ten hold over 2% of the sample.

In total, roughly 670 healthy bone marrow donors made up the cohort. At the time of sampling, every cohort member was nominally healthy, though immune exposures that went unrecorded were likely present. The donor was CMV seronegative and was included in the group of 352 seronegative cohort members. A peripheral blood sample was collected from each donor, and TCR beta sequencing was performed on peripheral blood mononuclear cells. The Qiagen DNeasy Blood Extraction Kit was used to extract genomic DNA from the blood cell samples. Sequences MDHEN (CDR1) and SYDVKM (CDR2) are obtained from the germline V gene. V loses 1 base of germline sequence and J loses 9 bases, and the interval between the two ends is 7 bases. The CDR3 runs 12 amino acids, cysteine and phenylalanine included. The read is trimmed to its CDR3 DNA, 36 bases read in frame from base 1. Turning to this clone: No antigen is known for it. It has no much larger one-base neighbor in the sample; base qualities were not kept.

The chain employs TRBV28 and TRBJ1-5, with an unclear D gene assignment. The TCR originated in a woman between 45 and 60 years old in good health and CMV-seronegative. Sequencing was done on a sample of PBMCs. The nucleotide sequence is TGTGCCAGCAGTTTATCCCCCTCGCCCCAGCATTTT. This sequence encodes CASSLSPSPQHF.